Listed below are T cell receptor beta chains from one sample, sequenced in a study of shared clonotypes between healthy human individuals. Some clones are missing from TCRdb's copy, which holds only in-frame ones; the method was immunoSEQ multiplex PCR. The repertoire holds under 600,000 clones, with 95% to 98% as singletons. What was sequenced was naive CD8+ T cells sorted from blood. These receptors all stem from a man between 25 and 39 years old in good health. Both conserved end residues are part of each CDR3. Each record gives: CDR3 length, V gene, D gene, clone size, J gene, CDR3 DNA, CDR3 protein. D genes are given only for firm matches. The size entry is marked missing in some rows and otherwise reads once, few, many or a size class.

13,TRBV9,NA,NA,TRBJ1-3,TGTGCCAGCAGCGTAGAAGGTGGAAACACCATATATTTT,CASSVEGGNTIYF
14,TRBV4-2,TRBD2,NA,TRBJ2-7,TGTGCCAGCAGCCCGGGGGGGTACAAGTACGAGCAGTACTTC,CASSPGGYKYEQYF
17,TRBV27,TRBD1,NA,TRBJ2-3,TGTGCCAGCAGTCTAAGTGGGGGACAGATCAGCACAGATACGCAGTATTTT,CASSLSGGQISTDTQYF
17,TRBV19,TRBD2,NA,TRBJ2-1,TGTGCCAGTAGTATATCCCTAGCGGGAGGATCCTACAATGAGCAGTTCTTC,CASSISLAGGSYNEQFF
15,TRBV7-9,TRBD1,NA,TRBJ2-2,TGTGCCAGCAGCCACAGGGGGCGCAACACCGGGGAGCTGTTTTTT,CASSHRGRNTGELFF
13,TRBV9,NA,NA,TRBJ2-2,TGTGCCAGCAGCGACACGAACACCGGGGAGCTGTTTTTT,CASSDTNTGELFF
15,TRBV11-3,TRBD1,NA,TRBJ2-7,TGTGCCAGCAGCTCCAGGGACAGTCCCTCCTACGAGCAGTACTTC,CASSSRDSPSYEQYF
14,TRBV10-2,NA,once,TRBJ2-3,TGCGCCAGGTGGGGGGCGGCTTCCACAGATACGCAGTATTTT,CARWGAASTDTQYF
13,TRBV28,NA,NA,TRBJ2-7,TGTGCCAGCAGCCTCGAGCGGTGGTACGAGCAGTACTTC,CASSLERWYEQYF
16,TRBV5-8,TRBD2,NA,TRBJ2-3,TGTGCCAGCAGCTTGGAAGCGGGAGGGGGCACAGATACGCAGTATTTT,CASSLEAGGGTDTQYF
14,TRBV7-9,NA,NA,TRBJ2-7,TGTGCCAGCAGCGCCCGGGACGTTATTTACGAGCAGTACTTC,CASSARDVIYEQYF
14,TRBV19,NA,NA,TRBJ1-5,TGTGCCAGTAGTATAGGGGTAAGCAATCAGCCCCAGCATTTT,CASSIGVSNQPQHF
12,TRBV6-5,NA,NA,TRBJ1-5,TGTGCCAGCGGACAGAGCAATCAGCCCCAGCATTTT,CASGQSNQPQHF
14,TRBV10-3,TRBD1,NA,TRBJ2-5,TGTGCCATCAGTGATCCGGGACAGGGGGCGATCCAGTACTTC,CAISDPGQGAIQYF
15,TRBV5-1,NA,NA,TRBJ1-2,TGCGCCAGCAGTTCAGAAAACGACCGAAACTATGGCTACACCTTC,CASSSENDRNYGYTF
14,TRBV7-7,NA,once,TRBJ2-7,TGTGCTAGCAGCTTGGCGGGTCCAGACCGGGAGCAGTACTTC,CASSLAGPDREQYF
16,TRBV19,TRBD2,NA,TRBJ2-1,TGTGCCAGTAGCCGGGGGTGGCTAGCGGGAGTTAATGAGCAGTTCTTC,CASSRGWLAGVNEQFF
14,TRBV9,TRBD2,NA,TRBJ2-1,TGTGCCAGCAGCGCCTGGACTAGCCTGAATGAGCAGTTCTTC,CASSAWTSLNEQFF
15,TRBV7-9,NA,NA,TRBJ1-4,TGTGCCAGCAGCTTCCCGCCAGGTGATAATGAAAAACTGTTTTTT,CASSFPPGDNEKLFF
16,TRBV11-2,NA,NA,TRBJ2-1,TGTGCCAGCAGCTTTGGGACCCGGATAACTTACAATGAGCAGTTCTTC,CASSFGTRITYNEQFF
12,TRBV2,NA,NA,TRBJ1-1,TGTGCCAGCAGTTACAGGAACACTGAAGCTTTCTTT,CASSYRNTEAFF
20,TRBV5-4,TRBD2,NA,TRBJ2-7,TGTGCCAGCAGCTATCCTTCGCCGGGACTAGCGGGAGGGTTGGGATACGAGCAGTACTTC,CASSYPSPGLAGGLGYEQYF
15,TRBV15,NA,NA,TRBJ2-1,TGTGCCACCAGCAAGTCTAGCAGCTCCTACAATGAGCAGTTCTTC,CATSKSSSSYNEQFF
12,TRBV30,NA,NA,TRBJ2-1,TGTGCCTGGAGTGTAACGTCGTCTGAGCAGTTCTTC,CAWSVTSSEQFF
16,TRBV5-4,NA,NA,TRBJ2-7,TGTGCCAGCAGCTTGGAACTAGCCAGGAGCGGCGGCGAGCAGTACTTC,CASSLELARSGGEQYF
14,TRBV11-2,NA,NA,TRBJ2-1,TGTGCCAGCAGCCCACATTCGGGAGACAATGAGCAGTTCTTC,CASSPHSGDNEQFF
15,TRBV7-9,NA,once,TRBJ1-4,TGTGCCAGCAGCTTCGCGGCCGCTTTAAATGAAAAACTGTTTTTT,CASSFAAALNEKLFF
14,TRBV7-8,NA,NA,TRBJ1-5,TGTGCCAGCAGCTCACTCCAGCCCAATCAGCCCCAGCATTTT,CASSSLQPNQPQHF
13,TRBV11-2,NA,few,TRBJ2-5,TGTGCCAGCAGATACGTCGGGTCAGAGACCCAGTACTTC,CASRYVGSETQYF
17,TRBV11-2,TRBD2,NA,TRBJ2-1,TGTGCCAGCAGCTTTGATGGACTAGCGGGAGTAGTGGTTGAGCAGTTCTTC,CASSFDGLAGVVVEQFF
12,TRBV7-9,NA,NA,TRBJ2-7,TGTGCCAGCAGCCGGGCCCACTACGAGCAGTACTTC,CASSRAHYEQYF
13,TRBV9,TRBD1,NA,TRBJ2-3,TGTGCCACCGGACAGGGGGGAACAGATACGCAGTATTTT,CATGQGGTDTQYF
13,TRBV10-1,NA,NA,TRBJ2-3,TGCGCCAGCAGTGAGTCGATCCAAGATACGCAGTATTTT,CASSESIQDTQYF
12,TRBV19,NA,NA,TRBJ1-2,TGTGCCAGTAGTATCCCGTTCTACGGCTACACCTTC,CASSIPFYGYTF
14,TRBV7-6,TRBD1,NA,TRBJ2-7,TGTGCCAGCAGCCCGGGACAGTCCCTCTACGAGCAGTACTTC,CASSPGQSLYEQYF
13,TRBV14,NA,NA,TRBJ2-3,TGTGCCAGCAGCCTCGGACCGATAGATACGCAGTATTTT,CASSLGPIDTQYF
14,TRBV7-6,NA,NA,TRBJ2-1,TGTGCCAGCAGCTTACAACTAGATTCCCATGAGCAGTTCTTC,CASSLQLDSHEQFF
17,TRBV11-2,TRBD2,NA,TRBJ2-5,TGTGCCAGCAGCTTAGATTTAGCGGGAGGGCTCTCGGAGACCCAGTACTTC,CASSLDLAGGLSETQYF
14,TRBV11-1,NA,NA,TRBJ2-5,TGTGCCAGCAGCTCCCCCGGCGGCCAAGAGACCCAGTACTTC,CASSSPGGQETQYF
17,TRBV11-2,NA,once,TRBJ1-1,TGTGCCAGCAGCTTAGGTAGGCTACAGGCGTTGAACACTGAAGCTTTCTTT,CASSLGRLQALNTEAFF
13,TRBV27,NA,NA,TRBJ2-7,TGTGCCAGCAGTCCCCCCGGGGGCTACGAGCAGTACTTC,CASSPPGGYEQYF
12,TRBV5-3,NA,once,TRBJ2-7,TGTGCCAGGACGCAGGCAATCCACGAGCAGTACTTC,CARTQAIHEQYF
17,TRBV7-2,TRBD1,NA,TRBJ2-7,TGTGCCAGCAGCTTATTCTGGACAGGGGGCGGTTCCTACGAGCAGTACTTC,CASSLFWTGGGSYEQYF
16,TRBV6-1,TRBD1,NA,TRBJ1-2,TGTGCCAGCAGCGAAGGACCTCGACAGGGGAACTATGGCTACACCTTC,CASSEGPRQGNYGYTF
13,TRBV27,NA,NA,TRBJ2-7,TGTGCCAGCAGTTTAGATGGGCCCTACGAGCAGTACTTC,CASSLDGPYEQYF
13,TRBV29-1,TRBD1,once,TRBJ2-3,TGCAGCGCGACAGGGATCAGCACAGATACGCAGTATTTT,CSATGISTDTQYF
16,TRBV5-4,TRBD1,NA,TRBJ1-5,TGTGCCAGCAGCAGCTCCGGGACAGGCAGCAATCAGCCCCAGCATTTT,CASSSSGTGSNQPQHF
16,TRBV11-2,TRBD1,NA,TRBJ2-7,TGTGCCAGCAGCTTATCGACAGGGGCCGGCTTGTACGAGCAGTACTTC,CASSLSTGAGLYEQYF
17,TRBV4-3,TRBD2,once,TRBJ2-1,TGCGCCAGCAGCCAAACCCCGGGACTAGCGGGGCCGGGTGAGCAGTTCTTC,CASSQTPGLAGPGEQFF
16,TRBV11-2,TRBD2,NA,TRBJ2-3,TGTGCCAGCAGCTCTTTCTGGGAGGGTGGCACAGATACGCAGTATTTT,CASSSFWEGGTDTQYF
15,TRBV9,NA,NA,TRBJ2-5,TGTGCCAGCAGCGTAGATGGGGGAGGGGGAGAGACCCAGTACTTC,CASSVDGGGGETQYF
13,TRBV11-2,NA,once,TRBJ2-5,TGTGCCAGCAGATCACTGTTACAAGAGACCCAGTACTTC,CASRSLLQETQYF